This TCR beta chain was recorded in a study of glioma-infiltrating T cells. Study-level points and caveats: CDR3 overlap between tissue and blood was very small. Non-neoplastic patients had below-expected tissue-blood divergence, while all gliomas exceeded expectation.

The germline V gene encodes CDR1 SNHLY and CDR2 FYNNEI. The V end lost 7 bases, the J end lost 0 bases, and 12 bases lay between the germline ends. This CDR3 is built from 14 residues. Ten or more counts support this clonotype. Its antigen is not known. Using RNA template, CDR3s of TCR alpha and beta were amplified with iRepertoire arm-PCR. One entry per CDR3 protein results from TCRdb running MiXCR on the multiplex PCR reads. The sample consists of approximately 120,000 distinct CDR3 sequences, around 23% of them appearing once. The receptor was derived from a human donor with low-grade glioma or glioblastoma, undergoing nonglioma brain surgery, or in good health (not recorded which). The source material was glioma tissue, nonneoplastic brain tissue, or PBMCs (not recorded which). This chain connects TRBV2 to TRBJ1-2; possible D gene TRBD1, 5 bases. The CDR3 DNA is TGTGCCAGCAATGGGGAGACAGCTAACTATGGCTACACCTTC. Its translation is CASNGETANYGYTF.